This passage covers 31 T cell receptor beta chains from one sample sequenced in a study of blood T cell repertoires in COVID-19. Generated by immunoSEQ multiplex PCR, the TCRdb table keeps only in-frame clones and is missing some. The sample holds about 170,000 clones; roughly 80% are singletons and the top ten take around 7%. Sequencing used peripheral blood. The source is a woman in her thirties or forties with COVID-19, enrolled during active disease.

CDR3 in amino acids: CASGGGGKETQYF. CDR3 sequence (DNA): TGTGCCAGTGGGGGGGGAGGAAAAGAGACCCAGTACTTC. The genes are TRBV19 and TRBJ2-5; 7 bases are shared with TRBD2. This CDR3 comprises 13 residues. J lost 3 bases, V lost 8 bases, and 6 bases had no gene match. Germline assignment: CDR1 LNHDA and CDR2 SQIVND (reference sequence).

The chain carries TRBV5-5 and TRBJ2-7, with 9 positions matching TRBD2. This CDR3 region has 13 residues. Unmatched junction bases numbered 6, after V lost 2 bases and J lost 9 bases. Germline V gene data show CDR1 as SGHKS and CDR2 as YYEKEE (reference sequence). The CDR3 sequence is CASSFAAGGVQYV. DNA for the CDR3: TGTGCCAGCAGCTTTGCGGCGGGGGGGGTGCAGTACGTC.

This chain joins TRBV7-3 and TRBJ2-6, with D unresolved. The CDR3 has 16 residues. Germline V gives CDR1 SGHTA, CDR2 FQGTGA. V gave up 5 bases and J gave up 3 bases, with 14 bases separating them. The CDR3 sequence is CASSDPSGFGANVLTF. The CDR3 DNA reads as TGTGCCAGCAGCGACCCCTCAGGTTTTGGGGCCAACGTCCTGACTTTC. Variable domain in full (rest from reference TRBV7-3 and TRBJ2-6): GAGVSQTPSNKVTEKGKYVELRCDPISGHTALYWYRQSLGQGPEFLIYFQGTGAADDSGLPNDRFFAVRPEGSVSTLKIQRTERGDSAVYLCASSDPSGFGANVLTFGAGSRLTVL.

The V gene is TRBV7-6, the J gene TRBJ1-6; 7 nucleotides align to TRBD1. The CDR3 is 15 residues long. Looked up from germline, CDR1 is SGHVS and CDR2 is FNYEAQ. The junction had 4 bases not matched to a gene; V was cut back by 1 base and J by 7 bases. This chain's CDR3 is CASSLEGGENSPLHF. CDR3 bases: TGTGCCAGCAGCTTAGAAGGGGGCGAAAATTCACCCCTCCACTTT. The full variable domain, its missing parts supplied by reference TRBV7-6 and TRBJ1-6, is GAGVSQSPRYKVTKRGQDVALRCDPISGHVSLYWYRQALGQGPEFLTYFNYEAQQDKSGLPNDRFSAERPEGSISTLTIQRTEQRDSAMYRCASSLEGGENSPLHFGNGTRLTVT.

This clone was counted a single time. The chain is built from TRBV5-1 and TRBJ2-5, with a possible D match to TRBD1 (6 bases). The V end lost 3 bases, the J end lost 0 bases, and 9 bases lay between the germline ends. CDR1 SGHRS and CDR2 YFSETQ come from the germline V gene. The CDR3 contains 14 residues. The CDR3 nucleotides read TGCGCCAGCAGCTCCGGGACATACCAAGAGACCCAGTACTTC. Its protein product is CASSSGTYQETQYF.

This clone showed up just once. The J gene is TRBJ2-2, the V gene TRBV9, with D possibly matching TRBD1 (6 bases). This CDR3 spans 13 amino acids. Per the germline V gene, CDR1 is SGDLS and CDR2 is YYNGEE. The ends were cut back, 4 bases at V and 5 bases at J, with 9 bases in the middle. CDR3 loop: CASSQQGTGELFF. The CDR3 DNA sequence: TGTGCCAGCAGCCAGCAGGGGACCGGGGAGCTGTTTTTT.

The chain carries TRBV19 and TRBJ1-3; D remains unclear. Germline loops: CDR1 LNHDA, CDR2 SQIVND (reference sequence). This CDR3 has 16 residues. V dropped 5 bases and J dropped 7 bases, with 21 bases sitting between them. CDR3 loop: CASSSPQDSPRNTIYF. The CDR3 DNA sequence: TGTGCCAGTAGTTCCCCCCAGGACTCCCCGCGGAACACCATATATTTT.

CDR3 protein: CASSSPSGTYEQYF. DNA of the CDR3: TGTGCCAGCAGTTCCCCTAGCGGTACCTACGAGCAGTACTTC. V usage is TRBV28 and J usage is TRBJ2-7; 7 bases are shared with TRBD2. Germline lookup yields CDR1 MDHEN and CDR2 SYDVKM. Unmatched junction bases numbered 5, after V lost 4 bases and J lost 2 bases. This CDR3 has 14 amino acids.

This chain connects TRBV19 to TRBJ1-5; unclear D gene. The CDR3 length is 12 residues. Germline-derived CDR1 and CDR2 are LNHDA and SQIVND (reference sequence). The V and J ends lost 3 bases and 9 bases respectively, with 9 bases between them. CDR3 DNA: TGTGCCAGTAGTATTCGACCGGGGCCCCAGCATTTT. It specifies CASSIRPGPQHF.

V usage is TRBV5-1 and J usage is TRBJ2-4, with 11 bases aligning to TRBD1. CDR1 is SGHRS, CDR2 YFSETQ, per germline. The junction had 5 bases not matched to a gene; V was cut back by 4 bases and J by 8 bases. The CDR3 extends over 14 amino acids. CDR3 residues: CASSLRDRGDIQYF. Here the CDR3 DNA reads TGCGCCAGCAGCCTAAGGGACAGGGGGGACATTCAGTACTTC.

V is TRBV9 and J is TRBJ2-1; weak D call: TRBD2 (5 bases). The germline V gene encodes CDR1 SGDLS and CDR2 YYNGEE. The V and J ends lost 0 bases and 6 bases respectively, with 13 bases between them. This CDR3 has 15 amino acids. The CDR3 DNA is TGTGCCAGCAGCGTAGGAGGGCCTGCTGGCAATGAGCAGTTCTTC. It is translated as CASSVGGPAGNEQFF.

The CDR3 is CATNGGGREQFF. CDR3 in DNA: TGTGCCACCAACGGGGGAGGGCGTGAGCAGTTCTTC. The chain combines TRBV15 with TRBJ2-1; TRBD2 aligns across 7 bases. Germline CDR1 reads LNHNV; CDR2 reads YYDKDF (reference sequence). CDR3 size: 12 residues. Unmatched junction bases numbered 6, after V lost 7 bases and J lost 9 bases.

The genes are TRBV4-1 and TRBJ2-1; 8 bases match TRBD1. V dropped 0 bases and J dropped 0; count of bases not matched to a gene: 4. The CDR3 consists of 17 residues. Germline CDR1 is MGHRA and CDR2 is YSYEKL. CDR3 loop: CASSQDVQGASYNEQFF. In DNA, the CDR3 is TGCGCCAGCAGCCAAGATGTTCAGGGGGCCTCCTACAATGAGCAGTTCTTC.

Only one count was recorded for this clone. This chain links TRBV6-1 with TRBJ1-2, with TRBD1 identical over 9 bases. The V and J ends lost 4 bases and 0 bases, in that order; junction bases with no gene match: 6. The CDR3 sequence is 16 residues long. Germline CDR1 and CDR2: MNHNS and SASEGT. The CDR3 spells CASSVGQGGTNYGYTF. CDR3 DNA sequence: TGTGCCAGCAGTGTGGGACAGGGAGGGACTAACTATGGCTACACCTTC.

The genes are TRBV29-1 and TRBJ2-3; no clear D gene. Germline CDR1 and CDR2: SQVTM and ANQGSEA. The CDR3 spans 13 residues. Trimming removed 3 bases from V and 5 bases from J, with 12 bases in between. This CDR3 reads CSVEIPPGDTQYF. CDR3 nucleotides: TGCAGCGTTGAGATCCCTCCGGGAGATACGCAGTATTTT.

This chain links TRBV25-1 with TRBJ2-4, with a possible D match to TRBD2 (5 bases). The CDR3 spans 13 residues. With 3 bases removed from V and 8 bases from J, the gap between germline ends came to 11 bases. Germline lookup yields CDR1 MGHDK and CDR2 SYGVNS. This CDR3 is CASSERGLHIQYF. CDR3 nucleotide sequence: TGTGCCAGCAGTGAGAGAGGGTTACACATTCAGTACTTC.

V usage is TRBV27 and J usage is TRBJ1-5; 8 nucleotides agree with TRBD1. This CDR3 contains 16 residues. With V trimmed by 3 bases and J by 3 bases, 7 bases remained unmatched. Germline V lookup: CDR1 MNHEY, CDR2 SMNVEV (reference sequence). CDR3 coding DNA: TGTGCCAGCAGTTTCAGCCCCAGGGGGCACAATCAGCCCCAGCATTTT. Residues: CASSFSPRGHNQPQHF.

J is TRBJ1-2 and V is TRBV19; 10 bases map to TRBD1. This CDR3 contains 18 residues. Germline trimming cut 1 base from V and 4 bases from J; bases unmatched to any gene: 12. Germline CDR1 reads LNHDA; CDR2 reads SQIVND (reference sequence). This CDR3 reads CASSIAPGTGDALYGYTF. As DNA, the CDR3 is TGTGCCAGTAGTATAGCTCCCGGGACAGGGGACGCCCTCTATGGCTACACCTTC.

The chain is built from TRBV5-4 and TRBJ2-5; perhaps TRBD2 as D (6 bases). The CDR3 runs 13 residues. The V end was cut by 3 bases, the J end by 9 bases, with 15 bases between. The germline V gene has CDR1 SGHNT and CDR2 YYREEE (reference sequence). The CDR3 nucleotides are TGTGCCAGCAGCTCAGGAGGGGTGGCCGCCCAGTACTTC. It translates to CASSSGGVAAQYF.

The rearrangement uses TRBV11-2 and TRBJ1-1; 8 bases agree with TRBD1. This CDR3 is built from 16 residues. Trimming cost V 5 bases and J 1 base; bases outside gene matches: 9. Per germline, CDR1 SGHAT and CDR2 FQNNGV. The CDR3 sequence is CASSQGQGKRNTEAFF. In DNA form, the CDR3 reads TGTGCCAGCAGCCAAGGACAGGGTAAGAGGAACACTGAAGCTTTCTTT.

This chain links TRBV2 with TRBJ2-5, with TRBD1 matching over 9 bases. The germline V gene has CDR1 SNHLY and CDR2 FYNNEI. The CDR3 loop spans 15 amino acids. V shed 6 bases, J shed 5 bases, and the junction held 10 bases outside the gene matches. CDR3 sequence: CASSARDREGETQYF. CDR3 DNA sequence: TGTGCCAGCAGCGCCCGGGACAGGGAGGGGGAGACCCAGTACTTC.

J is TRBJ2-5 and V is TRBV5-8; unclear D gene. The CDR3 totals 14 residues. The germline V and J ends were trimmed by 0 bases and 1 base, with 7 bases remaining between them. Germline V lookup: CDR1 SGHTS, CDR2 YDEGEE. The CDR3 is CASSLAVVQETQYF. Here the CDR3 DNA reads TGTGCCAGCAGCTTGGCTGTAGTCCAAGAGACCCAGTACTTC.

J is TRBJ2-5 and V is TRBV27; the D gene is possibly TRBD1 (6 bases). The CDR3 covers 15 residues. V lost 5 bases and J lost 1, with 14 bases in between. Germline CDR1 is MNHEY and CDR2 is SMNVEV (reference sequence). CDR3 nucleotide sequence: TGTGCCAGCAGTCCACTAACAGGGTTCCAAGAGACCCAGTACTTC. Its translation is CASSPLTGFQETQYF.

Remarks on this clone: At the DNA level, this CDR3 is encoded by other sequences in the same sample as well. This chain connects TRBV14 to TRBJ1-2; TRBD1 agrees at 9 bases. The CDR3 runs to 15 residues. Germline V lookup: CDR1 SGHDN, CDR2 FVKESK. J gave up 7 bases and V 2 bases, and 8 bases lay outside the gene matches. CDR3 loop: CASSQRGQGLSGYTF. The CDR3, as DNA: TGTGCCAGCAGCCAAAGAGGACAGGGGCTGTCTGGCTACACCTTC.

The chain uses TRBV29-1 and TRBJ1-1; no definite D call. This CDR3 is 11 amino acids long. Per germline, CDR1 SQVTM and CDR2 ANQGSEA. V lost 4 bases, J lost 2 bases, and 5 bases lay in between. The chain's CDR3 is CSVVSNTEAFF. The CDR3 DNA reads TGCAGCGTTGTGTCAAACACTGAAGCTTTCTTT.

CDR3 DNA sequence: TGTGCCAGCTTGCAGATTAATACCGGGGAGCTGTTTTTT. It specifies CASLQINTGELFF. The chain combines TRBV9 with TRBJ2-2; no reliable D call. CDR3 length: 13 residues. V was shortened by 7 bases and J by 5 bases, with 12 bases between the two germline ends. Germline CDR1 SGDLS, CDR2 YYNGEE.

This clone was observed a single time. The chain uses TRBV19 and TRBJ2-1, with D perhaps matching TRBD2 (5 bases). Trimming cost V 9 bases and J 0 bases, with 12 bases left between them. The CDR3 runs 14 residues. CDR1 LNHDA and CDR2 SQIVND come from the germline V gene (reference sequence). The CDR3 protein is CASADYNSYNEQFF. The CDR3 DNA reads TGTGCCAGCGCCGACTATAACTCCTACAATGAGCAGTTCTTC.

With regard to this clone: Given a much more abundant clone one base away, this may be a read error. This chain joins TRBV6-5 and TRBJ1-1; possible D gene TRBD1, 5 bases. The CDR3 runs 13 residues. Trimming took 4 bases from V and 2 from J, leaving 8 bases between them. Germline lookup yields CDR1 MNHEY and CDR2 SVGAGI. The CDR3 sequence is CASSWGRNTEAFF. The CDR3 nucleotides read TGTGCCAGCAGTTGGGGCAGAAACACTGAAGCTTTCTTT.

The chain employs TRBV18 and TRBJ1-4, with D maybe TRBD1 (5 bases). Trimming shortened V by 3 bases and J by 6 bases, and 11 bases separated the two germline ends. The CDR3 loop spans 14 amino acids. From germline, CDR1 is KGHSH and CDR2 LQKENI. CDR3 nucleotides: TGTGCCAGCTCACCGTTAGGGGCGGATGAAAAACTGTTTTTT. Translating it yields CASSPLGADEKLFF.

This clone was recorded a few times. The chain joins TRBV19 to TRBJ1-2; 12 bases are a match to TRBD1. The V gene end was trimmed by 5 bases and the J gene end by 4 bases; junction bases not matched to a gene: 8. CDR3 length: 16 amino acids. Germline assignment: CDR1 LNHDA and CDR2 SQIVND (reference sequence). The CDR3 sequence is CASSVTGTGGTYGYTF. The CDR3 region has the DNA TGTGCCAGTAGTGTAACCGGGACAGGGGGCACCTATGGCTACACCTTC.

The sample holds one count of this clone. The genes are TRBV4-2 and TRBJ1-5, with D possibly being TRBD1 (5 bases). Trimming left V 0 bases short and J 5 bases short, with 11 bases between. The CDR3 contains 15 residues. Germline-derived CDR1 and CDR2 are LGHNA and YNFKEQ. The CDR3 is CASSQEGPPHQPQHF. The DNA of the CDR3 is TGTGCCAGCAGCCAAGAGGGGCCACCTCATCAGCCCCAGCATTTT.